These T cell receptor beta chains were read from a single sample in a study of naive and memory T cell subsets. TCRdb reanalysed the UMI-ligation and nested PCR reads using MiXCR and keeps one entry per CDR3 protein. The repertoire includes 98,000 or so distinct CDR3 sequences, about 10% of them detected once, and approximately 0.14% sits in the top ten. The sample taken for sequencing was naive CD4+ T cells from blood. The receptors stem from a human donor in good health. The CDR3 runs from the conserved cysteine through the conserved F or W. The order of the fields is V gene, J gene, D gene, clone size, CDR3 DNA, CDR3 protein. The D gene is left open where the match is weak. Clone size appears in some rows only: once, few, many, or a class for an expanded clone.

V gene: TRBV12-3/TRBV12-4; J gene: TRBJ2-1; D gene: TRBD2; clone size: NA; CDR3 DNA: TGTGCCAGCACCCCAGGGACTAGCGTCGGCAATGAGCAGTTCTTC; CDR3 protein: CASTPGTSVGNEQFF
V gene: TRBV7-6; J gene: TRBJ2-1; D gene: NA; clone size: few; CDR3 DNA: TGTGCCAGCAGCATATCTCAGGGGATATACAATGAGCAGTTCTTC; CDR3 protein: CASSISQGIYNEQFF
V gene: TRBV29-1; J gene: TRBJ1-3; D gene: NA; clone size: few; CDR3 DNA: TGCAGCGTTGAAGTCCCGGGGTCGTCCCTCGTCTACTCTGGAAACACCATATATTTT; CDR3 protein: CSVEVPGSSLVYSGNTIYF
V gene: TRBV4-3; J gene: TRBJ1-5; D gene: NA; clone size: NA; CDR3 DNA: TGCGCCAGCAGCCTTAGGGCAGGAGATAGCAATCAGCCCCAGCATTTT; CDR3 protein: CASSLRAGDSNQPQHF
V gene: TRBV9; J gene: TRBJ2-3; D gene: NA; clone size: NA; CDR3 DNA: TGTGCCAGCAGCGGGACTACCATAAGCACAGATACGCAGTATTTT; CDR3 protein: CASSGTTISTDTQYF
V gene: TRBV20-1; J gene: TRBJ2-7; D gene: NA; clone size: many; CDR3 DNA: TGCAGTGCTATCTCGGGGACTTACTCCTACGAGCAGTACTTC; CDR3 protein: CSAISGTYSYEQYF
V gene: TRBV28; J gene: TRBJ2-7; D gene: NA; clone size: many; CDR3 DNA: TGTGCCAGCAGCCAACAGGGAACCCACGAGCAGTACTTC; CDR3 protein: CASSQQGTHEQYF
V gene: TRBV18; J gene: TRBJ2-1; D gene: TRBD2; clone size: NA; CDR3 DNA: TGTGCCAGCTCACCAAGAGGACTAGCGGGGGGCCCGAATGAGCAGTTCTTC; CDR3 protein: CASSPRGLAGGPNEQFF
V gene: TRBV12-3/TRBV12-4; J gene: TRBJ1-3; D gene: TRBD1; clone size: NA; CDR3 DNA: TGTGCCAGCAGGCCGGGACAGGGAGTAATGGTTGGAAACACCATATATTTT; CDR3 protein: CASRPGQGVMVGNTIYF
V gene: TRBV10-3; J gene: TRBJ2-1; D gene: NA; clone size: NA; CDR3 DNA: TGTGCCATCAGAACCGACAGTTCCTACAATGGGCAGTTCTTC; CDR3 protein: CAIRTDSSYNGQFF
V gene: TRBV20-1; J gene: TRBJ2-7; D gene: TRBD1; clone size: many; CDR3 DNA: TGCAGTGCTAGCCCCCGGGGGACAGGCTACGAGCAGTACTTC; CDR3 protein: CSASPRGTGYEQYF
V gene: TRBV29-1; J gene: TRBJ2-3; D gene: NA; clone size: NA; CDR3 DNA: TGCAGCGTTGCGCGGGGGCCCTACACAGATACGCAGTATTTT; CDR3 protein: CSVARGPYTDTQYF
V gene: TRBV29-1; J gene: TRBJ1-2; D gene: TRBD1; clone size: many; CDR3 DNA: TGCAGCGTCGGGACAGCTGTCGGGGGCTACACCTTC; CDR3 protein: CSVGTAVGGYTF
V gene: TRBV10-1; J gene: TRBJ1-5; D gene: NA; clone size: few; CDR3 DNA: TGCGCCAGCAGTGATGCGGGCGGCAGCAATCAGCCCCAGCATTTT; CDR3 protein: CASSDAGGSNQPQHF
V gene: TRBV7-2; J gene: TRBJ2-7; D gene: NA; clone size: NA; CDR3 DNA: TGTGCCAGCAGCCTCGAGGGGGGGATTGACGAGCAGTACTTC; CDR3 protein: CASSLEGGIDEQYF
V gene: TRBV5-4; J gene: TRBJ2-1; D gene: TRBD1; clone size: NA; CDR3 DNA: TGTGCCAGCAGCTCACCATCCGGACAGGGCTACAATGAGCAGTTCTTC; CDR3 protein: CASSSPSGQGYNEQFF
V gene: TRBV5-1; J gene: TRBJ1-1; D gene: TRBD1; clone size: NA; CDR3 DNA: TGCGCCAGCAGCTTGCGACAGGGAGACAACACTGAAGCTTTCTTT; CDR3 protein: CASSLRQGDNTEAFF
V gene: TRBV7-9; J gene: TRBJ2-1; D gene: NA; clone size: few; CDR3 DNA: TGTGCCAGCAGCCCTCCCCGGGGTACCAACAGAGACAATGAGCAGTTCTTC; CDR3 protein: CASSPPRGTNRDNEQFF
V gene: TRBV6-2/TRBV6-3; J gene: TRBJ2-3; D gene: TRBD2; clone size: NA; CDR3 DNA: TGTGCCAGCAGCCCCGGAGCGGGGGAGGGAAATACGCAGTATTTT; CDR3 protein: CASSPGAGEGNTQYF
V gene: TRBV21-1; J gene: TRBJ2-1; D gene: NA; clone size: NA; CDR3 DNA: TGTGCCAGCAGCAAAATACCGACTAGCGGGAGCTCCTACAATGAGCAGTTCTTC; CDR3 protein: CASSKIPTSGSSYNEQFF
V gene: TRBV11-3; J gene: TRBJ2-3; D gene: TRBD2; clone size: few; CDR3 DNA: TGTGCCAGCAGTGAAACGGGACTAGCGGGGAAAACAGATACGCAGTATTTT; CDR3 protein: CASSETGLAGKTDTQYF
V gene: TRBV24-1; J gene: TRBJ2-1; D gene: TRBD2; clone size: few; CDR3 DNA: TGTGCCACCAGTGATTTTCAAGGGAGCGGGAGTCATGAGCAGTTCTTC; CDR3 protein: CATSDFQGSGSHEQFF
V gene: TRBV18; J gene: TRBJ1-4; D gene: NA; clone size: few; CDR3 DNA: TGTGCCAGCTCACCGGGGATCAATGAAAAACTGTTTTTT; CDR3 protein: CASSPGINEKLFF
V gene: TRBV20-1; J gene: TRBJ2-5; D gene: NA; clone size: NA; CDR3 DNA: TGCAGTGCTAGAGATCGGGTTGGTAGCGGCCAAGAGACCCAGTACTTC; CDR3 protein: CSARDRVGSGQETQYF
V gene: TRBV5-1; J gene: TRBJ2-7; D gene: NA; clone size: few; CDR3 DNA: TGCGCCAGCAGCTCCCGGGACATCTACGAGCAGTACTTC; CDR3 protein: CASSSRDIYEQYF
V gene: TRBV7-2; J gene: TRBJ2-1; D gene: NA; clone size: NA; CDR3 DNA: TGTGCCAGCAGCCGACCACCCTGGACCCCCAAAACATATGAGCAGTTCTTC; CDR3 protein: CASSRPPWTPKTYEQFF
V gene: TRBV24-1; J gene: TRBJ2-4; D gene: TRBD1; clone size: few; CDR3 DNA: TGTGCCACCAGTGACTCCGGGACAGGGAACAAAAACATTCAGTACTTC; CDR3 protein: CATSDSGTGNKNIQYF